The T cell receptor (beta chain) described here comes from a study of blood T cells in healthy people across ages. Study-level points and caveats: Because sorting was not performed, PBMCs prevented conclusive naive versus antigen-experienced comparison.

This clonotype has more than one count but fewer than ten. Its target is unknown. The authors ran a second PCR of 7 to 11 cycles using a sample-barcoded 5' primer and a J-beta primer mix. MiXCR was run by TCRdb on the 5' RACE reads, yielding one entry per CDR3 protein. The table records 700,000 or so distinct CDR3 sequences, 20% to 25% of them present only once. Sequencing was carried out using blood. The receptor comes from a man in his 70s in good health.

The DNA of the CDR3 is TGCAGCGTGAGACGGACAGGGGGCGTCGGCTACACCTTC. Translation gives CSVRRTGGVGYTF. This rearrangement joins TRBV29-1 to TRBJ1-2, with 11 nucleotides matching TRBD1. The CDR3 sequence is 13 residues long. The V gene end was trimmed by 6 bases and the J gene end by 8 bases; junction bases not matched to a gene: 8. Germline lookup yields CDR1 SQVTM and CDR2 ANQGSEA.